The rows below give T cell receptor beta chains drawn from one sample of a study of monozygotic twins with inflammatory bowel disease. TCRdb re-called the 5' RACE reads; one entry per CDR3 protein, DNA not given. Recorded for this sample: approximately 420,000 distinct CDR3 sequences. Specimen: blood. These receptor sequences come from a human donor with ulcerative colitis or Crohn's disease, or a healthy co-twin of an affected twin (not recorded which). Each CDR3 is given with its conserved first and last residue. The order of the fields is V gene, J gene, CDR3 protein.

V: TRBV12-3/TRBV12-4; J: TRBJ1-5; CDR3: CASSPGPGGGPRYQPQHF
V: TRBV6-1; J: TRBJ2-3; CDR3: CASSTRLAGALTDTQYF
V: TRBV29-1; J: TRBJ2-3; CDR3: CSVDSSDTQYF
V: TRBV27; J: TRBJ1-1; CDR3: CASSPRQGGKTEAFF
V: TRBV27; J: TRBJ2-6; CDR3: CASSLSGQPSGANVLTF
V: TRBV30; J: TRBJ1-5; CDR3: CAWSGQNNQPQHF
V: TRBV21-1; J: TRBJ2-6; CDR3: CASSKWVGAGANVLTF
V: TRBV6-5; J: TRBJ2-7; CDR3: CASSYSRGLNREQYF
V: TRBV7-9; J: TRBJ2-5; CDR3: CATSPLLAGAKETQYF
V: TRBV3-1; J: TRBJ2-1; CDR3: CASSPLAGGPRNNEQFF
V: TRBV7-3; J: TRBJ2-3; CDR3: CASSLRDNLDTQYF
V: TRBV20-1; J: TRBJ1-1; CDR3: CSASHGNTEAFF
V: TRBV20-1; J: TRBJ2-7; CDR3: CSARDLRVYEQYF
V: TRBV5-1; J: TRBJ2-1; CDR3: CASSSGSGHLNEQFF
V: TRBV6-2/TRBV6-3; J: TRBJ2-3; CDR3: CASSSPGGRSDTQYF
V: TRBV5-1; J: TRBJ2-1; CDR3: CASSITSGRYNEQFF
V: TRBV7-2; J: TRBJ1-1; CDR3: CASSSFRRVEAFF
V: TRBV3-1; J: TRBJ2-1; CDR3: CASTLSGTGNEQFF
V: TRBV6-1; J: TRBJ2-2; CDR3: CASISDRLNTGELFF
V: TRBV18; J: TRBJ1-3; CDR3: CASSSDSPGNTIYF
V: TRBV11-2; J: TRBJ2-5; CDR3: CASSLGVSGETQYF
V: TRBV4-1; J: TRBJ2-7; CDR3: CASSYRDRSPEQYF
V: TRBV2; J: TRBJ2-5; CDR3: CASKWGVAGNQETQYF
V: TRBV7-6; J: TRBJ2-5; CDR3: CASSLDAGTGRETQYF
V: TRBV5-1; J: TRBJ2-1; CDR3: CASSLTFSSPRIEQFF
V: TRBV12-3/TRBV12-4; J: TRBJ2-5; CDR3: CASSITGAQYF
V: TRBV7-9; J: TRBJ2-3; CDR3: CASSPKRSGQGTDTQYF
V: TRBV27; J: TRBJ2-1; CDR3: CATSHGGPYNEQFF